The sequence of this T cell receptor (beta chain) was determined in a study of T cell changes during pregnancy in multiple sclerosis. Germline CDR1 is SGHAT and CDR2 is FQDESV (reference sequence). This CDR3 is built from 15 residues. V was shortened by 4 bases and J by 0 bases, with 10 bases between the two germline ends. TCRdb keeps only in-frame clones here, not all; method: immunoSEQ multiplex PCR. The data show fewer than 50,000 clones, roughly 90% seen once. The J gene is TRBJ2-1, the V gene TRBV11-1, with D perhaps TRBD1 (5 bases). Sequenced material: CD8+ T cells from peripheral blood mononuclear cells, taken in the third trimester of pregnancy. This clonotype originated in a female donor with multiple sclerosis, enrolled in a pregnancy study. The CDR3 bases are TGTGCCAGCAGCTCGGACACGAGCTCCTACAATGAGCAGTTCTTC. Residues: CASSSDTSSYNEQFF.